This TCR beta chain was recorded in a study of blood T cell repertoires in COVID-19. Across the whole study: Sample material is recorded as cDNA or gDNA derived from T cells, B-cell-depleted T cells, or PBMCs.

This clone was picked up one time. The ends were cut back, 5 bases at V and 0 bases at J, with 12 bases in the middle. Per the germline V gene, CDR1 is SGHTS and CDR2 is YDEGEE. This CDR3 spans 16 amino acids. In the study's own analysis: Reference gene primer amplification in the assay estimated nucleated cell counts. Assay used: immunoSEQ multiplex PCR; TCRdb lists only in-frame clones, some missing. V and J calls and clone size are those listed in that table; D and trimming were worked out from the DNA. This table holds roughly 140,000 clones, more than 80% found once. Input material: peripheral blood. The sequence derives from a human donor in a cohort sampled during active COVID-19. The V gene is TRBV5-8, the J gene TRBJ1-6; tentatively, D is TRBD1 (6 bases). The CDR3 DNA sequence: TGTGCCAGCAGACTCGGACAGAGCTCCTATAATTCACCCCTCCACTTT. Its translation is CASRLGQSSYNSPLHF.